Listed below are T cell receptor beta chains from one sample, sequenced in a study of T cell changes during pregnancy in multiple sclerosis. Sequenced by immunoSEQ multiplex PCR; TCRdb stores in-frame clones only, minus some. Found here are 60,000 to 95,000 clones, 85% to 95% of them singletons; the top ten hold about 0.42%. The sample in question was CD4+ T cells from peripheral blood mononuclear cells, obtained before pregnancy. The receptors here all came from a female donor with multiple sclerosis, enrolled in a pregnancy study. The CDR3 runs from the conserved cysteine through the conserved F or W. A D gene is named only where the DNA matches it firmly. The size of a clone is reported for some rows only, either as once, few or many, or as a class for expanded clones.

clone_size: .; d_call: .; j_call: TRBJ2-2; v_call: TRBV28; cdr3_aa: CASSRGGAITGELFF; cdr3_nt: TGTGCCAGCAGCAGAGGGGGGGCGATTACCGGGGAGCTGTTTTTT
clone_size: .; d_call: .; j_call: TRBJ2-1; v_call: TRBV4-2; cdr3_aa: CASSPHSNSYNEQFF; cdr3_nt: TGTGCCAGCAGCCCCCACTCTAACTCCTACAATGAGCAGTTCTTC
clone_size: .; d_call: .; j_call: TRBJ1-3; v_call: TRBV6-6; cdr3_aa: CASSGPTGVSGNTIYF; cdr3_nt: TGTGCCAGCAGTGGACCGACAGGCGTCTCTGGAAACACCATATATTTT
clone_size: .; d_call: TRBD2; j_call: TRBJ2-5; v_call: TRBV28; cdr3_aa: CASSWTSGIETQYF; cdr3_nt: TGTGCCAGCAGTTGGACTAGCGGGATAGAGACCCAGTACTTC
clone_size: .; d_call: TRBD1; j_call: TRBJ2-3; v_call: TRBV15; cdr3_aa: CATSSGQGADTQYF; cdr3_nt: TGTGCCACCAGCAGTGGTCAGGGGGCCGATACGCAGTATTTT
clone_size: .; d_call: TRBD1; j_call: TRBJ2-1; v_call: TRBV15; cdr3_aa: CATQPTNRGGSYNEQFF; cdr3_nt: TGTGCCACCCAGCCTACCAACAGGGGCGGCTCCTACAATGAGCAGTTCTTC
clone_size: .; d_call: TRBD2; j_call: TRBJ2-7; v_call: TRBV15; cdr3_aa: CATSLTSVNEQYF; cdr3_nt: TGTGCCACCAGCCTTACTAGCGTCAACGAGCAGTACTTC
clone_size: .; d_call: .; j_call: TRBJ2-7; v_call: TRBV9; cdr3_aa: CASSVEPRREYEQYF; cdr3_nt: TGTGCCAGCAGCGTAGAGCCGCGACGGGAATACGAGCAGTACTTC
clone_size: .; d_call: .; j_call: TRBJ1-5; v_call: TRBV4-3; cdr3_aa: CASSQGLASNQPQHF; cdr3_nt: TGCGCCAGCAGCCAAGGTCTTGCGTCCAATCAGCCCCAGCATTTT
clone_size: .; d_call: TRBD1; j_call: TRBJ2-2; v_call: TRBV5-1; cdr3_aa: CASSRGQGGGELFF; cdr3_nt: TGCGCCAGCAGCAGGGGACAGGGAGGCGGGGAGCTGTTTTTT
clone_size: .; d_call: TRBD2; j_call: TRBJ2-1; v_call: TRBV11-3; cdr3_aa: CASSLEGLAGARLQFF; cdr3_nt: TGTGCCAGCAGCTTAGAGGGACTAGCGGGGGCCCGACTGCAGTTCTTC
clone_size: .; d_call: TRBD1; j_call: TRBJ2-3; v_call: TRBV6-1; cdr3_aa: CASSESGGRTDTQYF; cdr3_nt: TGTGCCAGCAGTGAATCAGGGGGCCGCACAGATACGCAGTATTTT
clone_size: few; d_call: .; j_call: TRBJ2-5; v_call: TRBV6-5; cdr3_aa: CASRAQETQYF; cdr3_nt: TGTGCCAGCAGAGCACAAGAGACCCAGTACTTC
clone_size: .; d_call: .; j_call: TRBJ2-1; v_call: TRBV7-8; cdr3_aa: CASSLGAFTSHNEQFF; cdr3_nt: TGTGCCAGCAGCTTAGGGGCCTTTACTTCTCACAATGAGCAGTTCTTC
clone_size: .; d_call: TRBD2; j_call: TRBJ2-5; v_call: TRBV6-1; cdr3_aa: CASRLAGGETQYF; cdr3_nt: TGTGCCAGCAGATTAGCGGGAGGAGAGACCCAGTACTTC
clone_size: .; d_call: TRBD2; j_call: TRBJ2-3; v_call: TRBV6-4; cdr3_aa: CASSDGTRSTDTQYF; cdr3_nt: TGTGCCAGCAGTGACGGGACTAGAAGCACAGATACGCAGTATTTT
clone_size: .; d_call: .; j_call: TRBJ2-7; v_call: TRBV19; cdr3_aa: CASSSLASRYEQYF; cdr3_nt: TGTGCCAGTAGTTCCCTGGCTAGCCGCTACGAGCAGTACTTC
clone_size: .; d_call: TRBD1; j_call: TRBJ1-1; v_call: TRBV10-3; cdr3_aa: CAISPDRGDTEAFF; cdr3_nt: TGTGCCATCAGTCCCGACAGGGGGGACACTGAAGCTTTCTTT
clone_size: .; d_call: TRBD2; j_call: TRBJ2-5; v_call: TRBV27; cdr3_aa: CASRLAGVGETQYF; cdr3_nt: TGTGCCAGCCGACTAGCGGGAGTGGGAGAGACCCAGTACTTC
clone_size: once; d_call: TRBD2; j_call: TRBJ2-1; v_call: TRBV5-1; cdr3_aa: CASSLGLAGGRNEQFF; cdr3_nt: TGCGCCAGCAGCTTGGGGCTAGCGGGAGGGCGAAATGAGCAGTTCTTC
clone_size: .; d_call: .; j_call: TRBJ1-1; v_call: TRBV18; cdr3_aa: CASSPQANTEAFF; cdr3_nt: TGTGCCAGCTCACCTCAGGCGAACACTGAAGCTTTCTTT
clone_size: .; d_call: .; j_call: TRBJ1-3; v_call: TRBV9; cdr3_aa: CASSSDRFSGNTIYF; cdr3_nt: TGTGCCAGCAGCTCTGACAGGTTCTCTGGAAACACCATATATTTT
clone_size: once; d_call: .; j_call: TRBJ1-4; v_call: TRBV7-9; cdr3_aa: CASSYNGGVNEKLFF; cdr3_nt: TGTGCCAGCAGCTATAACGGGGGGGTTAATGAAAAACTGTTTTTT
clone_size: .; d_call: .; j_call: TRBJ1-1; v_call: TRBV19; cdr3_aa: CASSSQVNTEAFF; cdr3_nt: TGTGCCAGTAGTTCACAGGTAAACACTGAAGCTTTCTTT